The TCR beta chain described here comes from a study of CD8+ T cells in alopecia areata. V dropped 0 bases and J dropped 0 bases, with 7 bases sitting between them. Germline assignment: CDR1 SGHRS and CDR2 YFSETQ. CDR3 length equals 15 residues. Those with alopecia areata gave lesional scalp punch biopsies and peripheral blood. Following extraction, RNA underwent reverse transcription to cDNA, which served as the sequencing template. The protocol was immunoSEQ multiplex PCR, while the TCRdb copy is restricted to in-frame clones and leaves out a portion. The sample carries 110,000 to 150,000 clones, 51% recorded once.

This sequence joins TRBV5-1 and TRBJ2-1; D gene unclear. The sample consisted of CD4+ T cells sorted from blood, taken at week 0. This TCR derives from a human donor with alopecia areata. CDR3 DNA sequence: TGCGCCAGCAGCTTGGACCCGAGCTCCTACAATGAGCAGTTCTTC. This gives the protein CASSLDPSSYNEQFF.